This TCR beta chain emerged from a study of blood T cell repertoires in COVID-19. Whole-study context: The United States, Italy and Spain were the sources of the acute and convalescent COVID-19 samples.

Assay: immunoSEQ multiplex PCR; the TCRdb copy retains only in-frame clones and omits some. The sample lists about 230,000 clones, about 87% seen once, with 2% to 3% in the top ten. Germline CDR1 and CDR2: SNHLY and FYNNEI. J was trimmed by 13 bases and V by 4 bases; bases with no gene match: 11. The CDR3 runs 13 residues. The rearrangement uses TRBV2 and TRBJ2-3; 7 nucleotides align to TRBD1. This sequence was found in a man between 25 and 39 years old with COVID-19, enrolled during active disease. Material: peripheral blood. The CDR3 here is CASSAEAGGLKYF. CDR3 coding DNA: TGTGCCAGCAGTGCGGAAGCAGGGGGTTTGAAGTATTTT.